These T cell receptor beta chains were read from a single sample in a study of blood T cell repertoires in COVID-19. Assay: immunoSEQ multiplex PCR; the TCRdb copy retains only in-frame clones and omits some. Of approximately 200,000 clones in the sample, roughly nine tenths are singletons; the top ten hold approximately 3.8%. The sample was PBMCs or T cells enriched from blood (not recorded which). These receptors all stem from a woman aged 18-29 years in a cohort exposed to, infected with or recovered from COVID-19 (not recorded which). The CDR3 runs from the conserved cysteine through the conserved F or W. The D gene is left open where the match is weak. Not every row has a clone size; where given, it reads once, few, many or a size class.

v_gene: TRBV5-1; abundance: few; d_gene: .; len: 15; j_gene: TRBJ2-3; CDR3aa: CASSHGTLSTDTQYF; CDR3nt: TGCGCCAGCAGCCACGGGACACTTAGCACAGATACGCAGTATTTT
v_gene: TRBV2; abundance: .; d_gene: .; len: 14; j_gene: TRBJ1-1; CDR3aa: CASSGWVGGTEAFF; CDR3nt: TGTGCCAGCAGCGGGTGGGTGGGGGGCACTGAAGCTTTCTTT
v_gene: TRBV28; abundance: .; d_gene: .; len: 12; j_gene: TRBJ1-2; CDR3aa: CATGQINYGYTF; CDR3nt: TGTGCCACCGGACAGATTAACTATGGCTACACCTTC
v_gene: TRBV2; abundance: few; d_gene: .; len: 12; j_gene: TRBJ1-4; CDR3aa: CASSAENEKLFF; CDR3nt: TGTGCCAGCTCCGCAGAAAATGAAAAACTGTTTTTT
v_gene: TRBV25-1; abundance: .; d_gene: TRBD1; len: 14; j_gene: TRBJ1-4; CDR3aa: CASSVRDSEEKLFF; CDR3nt: TGTGCCAGCAGTGTGAGGGACAGTGAAGAAAAACTGTTTTTT
v_gene: TRBV27; abundance: .; d_gene: .; len: 15; j_gene: TRBJ1-1; CDR3aa: CASSLSRVSGTEAFF; CDR3nt: TGTGCCAGCAGTTTATCGAGGGTCTCCGGCACTGAAGCTTTCTTT
v_gene: TRBV9; abundance: .; d_gene: TRBD2; len: 13; j_gene: TRBJ2-7; CDR3aa: CASSVGGADEQYF; CDR3nt: TGTGCCAGCAGCGTCGGGGGGGCCGACGAGCAGTACTTC
v_gene: TRBV13; abundance: .; d_gene: .; len: 13; j_gene: TRBJ1-2; CDR3aa: CASSLGSEAGYTF; CDR3nt: TGTGCCAGCAGCTTAGGTAGTGAGGCTGGCTACACCTTC
v_gene: TRBV7-9; abundance: .; d_gene: TRBD1; len: 16; j_gene: TRBJ2-5; CDR3aa: CASSLASRDSQETQYF; CDR3nt: TGTGCCAGCAGCTTAGCGAGCCGGGACAGCCAAGAGACCCAGTACTTC
v_gene: TRBV7-6; abundance: once; d_gene: TRBD1; len: 18; j_gene: TRBJ2-2; CDR3aa: CASSLAPGTGRYTGELFF; CDR3nt: TGTGCCAGCAGCTTAGCCCCCGGGACAGGGAGGTACACCGGGGAGCTGTTTTTT
v_gene: TRBV2; abundance: .; d_gene: .; len: 17; j_gene: TRBJ2-2; CDR3aa: CASSEGGPHINTGELFF; CDR3nt: TGTGCCAGCAGTGAGGGGGGGCCCCATATTAACACCGGGGAGCTGTTTTTT